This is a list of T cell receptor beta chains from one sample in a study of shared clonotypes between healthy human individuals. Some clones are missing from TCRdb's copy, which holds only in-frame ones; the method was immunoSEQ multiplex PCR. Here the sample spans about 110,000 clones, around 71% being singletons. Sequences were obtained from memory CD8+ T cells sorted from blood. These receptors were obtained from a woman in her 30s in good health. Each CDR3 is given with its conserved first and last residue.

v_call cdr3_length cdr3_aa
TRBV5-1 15 CASSPTGQGAHEQYF
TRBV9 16 CASSVGTGSVAGELFF
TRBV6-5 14 CASSYSQGGAEAFF
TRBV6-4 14 CASSDGRENYGYTF
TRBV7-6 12 CASSLESGELFF
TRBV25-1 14 CASRVLGSSGEQYF
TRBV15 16 CATSFRLAGGRNEQFF
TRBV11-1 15 CASSLEGPSYNEQFF
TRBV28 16 CASRNTRGADNQPQHF
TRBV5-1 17 CASSLDAPGATNEKLFF
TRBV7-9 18 CASSDLPYMGLVSYEQYF
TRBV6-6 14 CASRSEGMDEKLFF
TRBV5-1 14 CASSLWGEDTEAFF
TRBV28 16 CASSSPWLAGEETQYF
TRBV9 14 CASSKSGKLDTQYF
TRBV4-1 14 CASSHLPHSPEAFF
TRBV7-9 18 CASSRPGRSGRGTYEQYF
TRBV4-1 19 CASSQRGFSGSLNTGELFF
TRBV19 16 CASSLPLSLAKNIQYF
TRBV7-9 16 CASSVTGTSQFVEQYF
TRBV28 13 CASSLRLNTEAFF
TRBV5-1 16 CASSPSPGGPMYEQYF
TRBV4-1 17 CASSQDSRTSGGNEQFF
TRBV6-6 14 CASSSSATTDTQYF